These 23 T cell receptor beta chains came from one sample sequenced in a study of shared clonotypes between healthy human individuals. Assay used: immunoSEQ multiplex PCR; TCRdb lists only in-frame clones, some missing. Of around 430,000 clones detected, 75% to 85% appear once; the ten largest clones hold roughly 13%. Sequenced input: PBMCs. The receptors come from a woman aged 40 to 50 in good health. Some clones in this sample may be carry-over from other donors' samples.

The chain has TRBV27 and TRBJ1-2, with unresolved D. V was cut by 8 bases and J by 8 bases, with 18 bases left in between. CDR3 length: 13 amino acids. Looked up from germline, CDR1 is MNHEY and CDR2 is SMNVEV (reference sequence). This CDR3 reads CASSQSAAGGYTF. Written as DNA, the CDR3 is TGTGCCAGCTCACAATCGGCAGCGGGGGGCTACACCTTC.

The count of this clone is one. Here the CDR3 reads CASSSPGGGNTGELFF. The CDR3 DNA is TGTGCCAGCAGCTCCCCTGGGGGGGGTAACACCGGGGAGCTGTTTTTT. The chain has TRBV7-9 and TRBJ2-2, with 7 bases identical to TRBD2. This CDR3 is 16 amino acids long. V was pared by 4 bases and J by 2 bases, with 7 bases of the junction left unmatched. Germline-derived CDR1 and CDR2 are SEHNR and FQNEAQ (reference sequence).

Worth noting for this clone: A far bigger clonotype differs at one base, so this is likely a read error. As DNA, the CDR3 is TGTGCCAGCGGTCTTCGGAAAGGGTCCACCGGGGAGCTGTTTTTT. Translated: CASGLRKGSTGELFF. V is TRBV28 and J is TRBJ2-2; D unresolved. The CDR3 is made up of 15 amino acids. CDR1 is MDHEN, CDR2 SYDVKM, per germline. V lost 8 bases, J lost 4 bases, and 17 bases lay in between.

The sample holds a few counts of this clone. A much larger clone lies a single base off, so this may be a read error. Other nucleotide sequences in the sample specify the same CDR3. V and J are TRBV10-3 and TRBJ1-3, with D uncertain. The germline CDR1 and CDR2 sequences are ENHRY and SYGVKD. With 2 bases removed from V and 0 bases from J, the gap between germline ends came to 5 bases. This CDR3 spans 14 amino acids. CDR3 sequence (DNA): TGTGCCATCAGTGAGGCAGGCTCTGGAAACACCATATATTTT. Its translation: CAISEAGSGNTIYF.

This chain uses TRBV21-1 with TRBJ2-1. TRBV21-1 is listed as a pseudogene. The CDR3 has 20 amino acids. The CDR3 is CASSKKGTVVAYSSYNEQFF. The CDR3 DNA follows: TGTGCCAGCAGCAAAAAGGGGACGGTTGTAGCGTATAGCTCCTACAATGAGCAGTTCTTC.

J is TRBJ1-5 and V is TRBV18; a possible D gene is TRBD1 (5 bases). Germline V CDR1 and CDR2: KGHSH, LQKENI. There are 15 residues in the CDR3. Trimming took off 2 bases at V and 7 bases at J, with 15 bases between the two ends. The CDR3 DNA is TGTGCCAGCTCACCAAACGAGGGGATCGGGCAGCCCCAGCATTTT. The encoded protein is CASSPNEGIGQPQHF. The variable domain in full, completed from reference TRBV18 and TRBJ1-5, reads NAGVMQNPRHLVRRRGQEARLRCSPMKGHSHVYWYRQLPEEGLKFMVYLQKENIIDESGMPKERFSAEFPKEGPSILRIQQVVRGDSAAYFCASSPNEGIGQPQHFGDGTRLSIL.

The rearrangement uses TRBV9 and TRBJ2-1, with D perhaps given as TRBD1 or TRBD2 (6 bases each). Trimming took 0 bases from V and 4 from J, leaving 14 bases between them. Germline CDR1 SGDLS, CDR2 YYNGEE. The CDR3 extends over 16 amino acids. This CDR3 reads CASSVAGAQGYNEQFF. The CDR3 DNA reads TGTGCCAGCAGCGTAGCGGGAGCGCAGGGGTACAATGAGCAGTTCTTC. Based on the CDR3 plus reference TRBV9 and TRBJ2-1, the full variable domain is DSGVTQTPKHLITATGQRVTLRCSPRSGDLSVYWYQQSLDQGLQFLIQYYNGEERAKGNILERFSAQQFPDLHSELNLSSLELGDSALYFCASSVAGAQGYNEQFFGPGTRLTVL.

The rearrangement uses TRBV4-1 and TRBJ2-3; TRBD1 or TRBD2 may be the D gene (6 bases each). The V and J ends lost 2 bases and 4 bases respectively, with 13 bases between them. The CDR3 is 15 amino acids. Germline-derived CDR1 and CDR2 are MGHRA and YSYEKL. The CDR3 here is CASSQIGGFPDTQYF. The CDR3 nucleotides are TGCGCCAGCAGCCAAATCGGGGGCTTCCCAGATACGCAGTATTTT.

The rearrangement links TRBV29-1 to TRBJ1-2; TRBD1 aligns across 7 bases. The V gene's germline CDR1 is SQVTM and CDR2 ANQGSEA. V was pared by 1 base and J by 0 bases, with 2 bases of the junction left unmatched. CDR3 length: 14 amino acids. CDR3 nucleotide sequence: TGCAGCGTTGAAGGACAGGGCACTAACTATGGCTACACCTTC. Protein sequence: CSVEGQGTNYGYTF.

This clone was picked up one time. The chain carries TRBV11-2 and TRBJ2-7; possibly TRBD1 or TRBD2 for D (5 bases each). Trimming removed 5 bases from V and 2 bases from J, with 13 bases in between. There are 14 residues in the CDR3. Germline V gene data show CDR1 as SGHAT and CDR2 as FQNNGV. CDR3 residues: CASSPPGPAYEQYF. The CDR3 DNA sequence: TGTGCCAGCAGCCCGCCGGGGCCAGCCTACGAGCAGTACTTC. Using reference TRBV11-2 and TRBJ2-7 for the parts outside the CDR3, the full variable domain is EAGVAQSPRYKIIEKRQSVAFWCNPISGHATLYWYQQILGQGPKLLIQFQNNGVVDDSQLPKDRFSAERLKGVDSTLKIQPAKLEDSAVYLCASSPPGPAYEQYFGPGTRLTVT.

The rearrangement links TRBV13 to TRBJ2-2; the match to TRBD1 covers 7 bases. There are 14 residues in the CDR3. V trimming: 5 bases; J trimming: 4 bases; junction bases outside the gene matches: 4. Germline-derived CDR1 and CDR2 are PRHDT and FYEKMQ (reference sequence). The CDR3, as DNA: TGTGCCAGCAGCCTACAGGGGCCCACCGGGGAGCTGTTTTTT. Protein: CASSLQGPTGELFF.

The chain carries TRBV2 and TRBJ2-5, with TRBD2 identical over 8 bases. The J call is in doubt because the DNA end fits TRBJ2-7 better. Looked up from germline, CDR1 is SNHLY and CDR2 is FYNNEI. The CDR3 sequence is 15 residues long. CDR3 sequence reads: CASIRSGASSYEQYF. The CDR3 bases are TGTGCCAGCATCCGTAGCGGGGCGAGCTCCTACGAGCAGTACTTC.

The J gene is TRBJ2-5, the V gene TRBV5-4; 12 positions match TRBD2. V lost 0 bases and J lost 5; bases outside the gene matches: 8. There are 17 residues in the CDR3. Per the germline V gene, CDR1 is SGHNT and CDR2 is YYREEE (reference sequence). CDR3 DNA sequence: TGTGCCAGCAGCTTGGGGGCTAGCGGGAGGGGATGGGAGACCCAGTACTTC. As protein: CASSLGASGRGWETQYF.

CDR3 in amino acids: CASSLGRAGTEQYF. CDR3 DNA sequence: TGTGCCAGCAGCTTAGGGAGGGCTGGTACGGAGCAGTACTTC. The chain employs TRBV7-9 and TRBJ2-7; D is possibly TRBD2 (6 bases). The CDR3 is made up of 14 amino acids. In germline, CDR1 is SEHNR, CDR2 FQNEAQ (reference sequence). The V gene lost 1 base and the J gene lost 7 bases, with 14 bases spanning the gap. Supplemented by reference TRBV7-9 and TRBJ2-7, the full variable domain reads DTGVSQNPRHKITKRGQNVTFRCDPISEHNRLYWYRQTLGQGPEFLTYFQNEAQLEKSRLLSDRFSAERPKGSFSTLEIQRTEQGDSAMYLCASSLGRAGTEQYFGPGTRLTVT.

V is TRBV10-2 and J is TRBJ2-1; D is uncertain. V lost 8 bases and J 8 bases, leaving 16 bases between the germline ends. The CDR3 is 13 residues long. Germline values: CDR1 WSHSY, CDR2 SAAADI. The CDR3 protein is CASSRETWHEQFF. The CDR3 bases are TGCGCCAGCTCCCGAGAGACGTGGCATGAGCAGTTCTTC.

The chain links TRBV11-1 to TRBJ1-1; weak D call: TRBD1 (6 bases). The CDR3 is 15 residues long. Germline lookup yields CDR1 SGHAT and CDR2 FQDESV (reference sequence). The ends were cut back, 5 bases at V and 0 bases at J, with 13 bases in the middle. The CDR3 DNA sequence: TGTGCCAGCAGCATCAGGGACAACATGAACACTGAAGCTTTCTTT. Translated, it gives CASSIRDNMNTEAFF.

The V and J genes are TRBV9 and TRBJ2-1; TRBD2 agrees at 7 bases. CDR3 length: 15 residues. The V and J ends lost 0 bases and 7 bases, in that order; junction bases with no gene match: 7. CDR1 and CDR2 from the germline V gene are SGDLS and YYNGEE. This chain's CDR3 is CASSVEWEGWNEQFF. The CDR3 DNA reads TGTGCCAGCAGCGTAGAGTGGGAGGGATGGAATGAGCAGTTCTTC. The full variable domain, with the rest looked up from reference TRBV9 and TRBJ2-1, is DSGVTQTPKHLITATGQRVTLRCSPRSGDLSVYWYQQSLDQGLQFLIQYYNGEERAKGNILERFSAQQFPDLHSELNLSSLELGDSALYFCASSVEWEGWNEQFFGPGTRLTVL.

The rearrangement links TRBV27 to TRBJ2-2; 7 bases map to TRBD1. CDR1 MNHEY and CDR2 SMNVEV come from the germline V gene (reference sequence). This CDR3 is 15 amino acids long. J lost 1 base, V lost 7 bases, and 6 bases had no gene match. CDR3 amino acids: CASTRTGGNTGELFF. CDR3 sequence (DNA): TGTGCCAGCACCCGGACAGGCGGGAACACCGGGGAGCTGTTTTTT.

This clone was observed a handful of times. The rearrangement links TRBV2 to TRBJ1-1; 8 bases align to TRBD1. The trim removed 3 bases at V and 1 base at J, leaving 16 bases unmatched. The CDR3 has 19 residues. Germline assignment: CDR1 SNHLY and CDR2 FYNNEI. CDR3 sequence: CASSDPEDRADVRNTEAFF. The CDR3 region has the DNA TGTGCCAGCAGTGATCCCGAGGACAGGGCGGATGTGCGGAACACTGAAGCTTTCTTT. The full variable domain, with the rest looked up from reference TRBV2 and TRBJ1-1, is EPEVTQTPSHQVTQMGQEVILRCVPISNHLYFYWYRQILGQKVEFLVSFYNNEISEKSEIFDDQFSVERPDGSNFTLKIRSTKLEDSAMYFCASSDPEDRADVRNTEAFFGQGTRLTVV.

V and J are TRBV2 and TRBJ2-7; 7 bases are a match to TRBD1. This CDR3 region has 14 residues. V lost 11 bases to trimming and J lost 0 bases; unmatched junction nucleotides: 10. Germline CDR1 is SNHLY and CDR2 is FYNNEI. The CDR3, as DNA: TGTGCCGCCCGAAGGGGGCTCGACTCCTACGAGCAGTACTTC. It codes for CAARRGLDSYEQYF.

This clone was seen only once. One end of the junction is discordant with germline, which a read error may explain. J is TRBJ1-5 and V is TRBV6-1; unclear D gene. Germline CDR1 is MNHNS and CDR2 is SASEGT. The CDR3 covers 11 residues. Written as DNA, the CDR3 is TGTGCCAGCAGGGAAGGGAGTCCCCAGCATTTT. This gives the protein CASREGSPQHF.

V and J are TRBV11-2 and TRBJ2-1; the D gene is possibly TRBD1 (5 bases). The CDR3 is made up of 14 amino acids. CDR1 is SGHAT and CDR2 is FQNNGV in the germline V gene. The germline V and J ends were trimmed by 2 bases and 9 bases, with 14 bases remaining between them. This CDR3 is CASSLISQEAEQFF. CDR3 nucleotides: TGTGCCAGCAGCTTAATATCACAGGAAGCTGAGCAGTTCTTC.

The V gene is TRBV4-1, the J gene TRBJ2-1; TRBD1 aligns across 7 bases. The CDR3 has 15 amino acids. V dropped 1 base and J dropped 2; count of bases not matched to a gene: 2. Germline CDR1 reads MGHRA; CDR2 reads YSYEKL. CDR3 nucleotides: TGCGCCAGCAGCCAAGGGACAGGAACCTACAATGAGCAGTTCTTC. Protein: CASSQGTGTYNEQFF.